These 12 T cell receptor beta chains came from one sample sequenced in a study of glioma-infiltrating T cells. Using RNA template, CDR3s of TCR alpha and beta were amplified with iRepertoire arm-PCR. TCRdb re-analysed the multiplex PCR reads in MiXCR, keeping a single row per CDR3 protein. This sample has 100,000 to 150,000 distinct CDR3 sequences, with roughly 25% found just once. What was sequenced was glioma tissue, nonneoplastic brain tissue, or PBMCs (not recorded which). The receptor source for this set is a human donor with low-grade glioma or glioblastoma, undergoing nonglioma brain surgery, or in good health (not recorded which).

Ten or more counts support this clonotype. The rearrangement links TRBV6-1 to TRBJ1-1; D is perhaps TRBD1 (6 bases). Trimming cost V 6 bases and J 0 bases, with 8 bases left between them. Germline V lookup: CDR1 MNHNS, CDR2 SASEGT. The CDR3 spans 13 residues. CDR3: CASRGQLNTEAFF. The CDR3 nucleotides are TGTGCCAGCAGAGGACAGTTGAACACTGAAGCTTTCTTT.

In this sample, this clonotype turned up many times. This chain joins TRBV3-1 and TRBJ1-4; 10 bases are shared with TRBD1. The germline CDR1 and CDR2 sequences are LGHDT and YNNKEL (reference sequence). This CDR3 is 15 amino acids long. V shed 5 bases, J shed 7 bases, and the junction held 7 bases outside the gene matches. The CDR3 region is CASSFDRGRGEKLFF. DNA of the CDR3: TGTGCCAGCAGCTTCGACAGGGGGCGCGGTGAAAAACTGTTTTTT. Variable domain in full (rest from reference TRBV3-1 and TRBJ1-4): DTAVSQTPKYLVTQMGNDKSIKCEQNLGHDTMYWYKQDSKKFLKIMFSYNNKELIINETVPNRFSPKSPDKAHLNLHINSLELGDSAVYFCASSFDRGRGEKLFFGSGTQLSVL.

There are many counts of this clonotype. The chain combines TRBV7-3 with TRBJ2-3; no reliable D call. Germline assignment: CDR1 SGHTA and CDR2 FQGTGA. Trimming removed 5 bases at V and 5 bases at J, with 14 bases between. This CDR3 has 14 amino acids. The CDR3 nucleotides read TGTGCCAGCAGCACCGGCCTACAACGAGATACGCAGTATTTT. Translation gives CASSTGLQRDTQYF. The variable domain in full, with the rest retrieved from reference TRBV7-3 and TRBJ2-3, is GAGVSQTPSNKVTEKGKYVELRCDPISGHTALYWYRQSLGQGPEFLIYFQGTGAADDSGLPNDRFFAVRPEGSVSTLKIQRTERGDSAVYLCASSTGLQRDTQYFGPGTRLTVL.

For this clonotype: A much larger clone lies one base from this, so it may be a read error. CDR3 bases: TGTACCAGCAGTTTATATGGTTCTACATACGAGCAGTACTTC. Its protein is CTSSLYGSTYEQYF. The rearrangement joins TRBV27 to TRBJ2-7, with D uncertain. CDR1 is MNHEY and CDR2 is SMNVEV in the germline V gene (reference sequence). The CDR3 covers 14 residues.

Remarks on this clonotype: The CDR3 ends on some other residue instead of the conserved phenylalanine or tryptophan, so this is likely a read error. The chain links TRBV20-1 to TRBJ2-7; perhaps TRBD1 as D (5 bases). CDR3 size: 12 residues. Per germline, CDR1 DFQATT and CDR2 SNEGSKA (reference sequence). The ends were cut back, 6 bases at V and 6 bases at J, with 15 bases in the middle. The CDR3 region has the DNA TGCAGTGCCACCGTAGGGGTGTTCGAGCAGTACCTC. Translating it yields CSATVGVFEQYL.

This clonotype showed up just a few times. This chain links TRBV3-1 with TRBJ1-2; D remains unclear. V was trimmed by 1 base and J by 8 bases, leaving 8 bases between them. The CDR3 is made up of 12 amino acids. Germline CDR1 LGHDT, CDR2 YNNKEL (reference sequence). As DNA, the CDR3 is TGTGCCAGCAGCCAAGCCTTTCGGGGCTACACCTTC. It specifies CASSQAFRGYTF.

This clonotype was found many times. The chain recombines TRBV24-1 with TRBJ1-1, with 7 bases lining up with TRBD1. Germline V gene lookup returns CDR1 KGHDR and CDR2 SFDVKD. The CDR3 is 14 amino acids. The J segment lost 1 base and the V segment lost 9 bases, leaving 7 bases of the junction unmatched. The CDR3 DNA reads TGTGCCACCTGGGCAGGGGGTGGGAACACTGAAGCTTTCTTT. It encodes CATWAGGGNTEAFF.

With respect to this clonotype: Since a much larger clone is just one base distant, this may be a read error. The chain couples TRBV7-6 to TRBJ2-1; D gene unclear. This CDR3 region has 11 residues. CDR1 and CDR2 (germline): SGHVS, FNYEAQ. The CDR3 DNA follows: TGTGCCAGCAGCTTAGTCCATGAGCCGTTCTTC. It translates to CASSLVHEPFF.

This clonotype was detected ten times or more. With a much larger clone just one base away, this may be a read error. The chain recombines TRBV28 with TRBJ1-5; possibly TRBD1 for D (6 bases). The CDR3 is 12 residues long. V lost 5 bases and J lost 12, with 14 bases in between. From germline, CDR1 is MDHEN and CDR2 SYDVKM. The CDR3 DNA follows: TGTGCCAGCAGTCCCCGACAGGCTAACCAGCATTTT. Its translation is CASSPRQANQHF.

The table lists this clonotype with a few counts. The CDR3 here is CASSSTGALTDTQYF. The CDR3 bases are TGTGCCAGCTCGTCTACAGGGGCCCTCACAGATACGCAGTATTTT. V is TRBV18 and J is TRBJ2-3; TRBD1 agrees at 7 bases. Germline-derived CDR1 and CDR2 are KGHSH and LQKENI. The CDR3 extends over 15 amino acids. V shed 6 bases and J 2 bases; nucleotides not matched to a gene: 8.

This clonotype was observed a few times. A read error is possible here, since a much larger clone lies one base away. V and J are TRBV7-9 and TRBJ2-7; D is uncertain. In germline, CDR1 is SEHNR, CDR2 FQNEAQ (reference sequence). Trimming removed 8 bases at V and 5 bases at J, with 19 bases between. There are 14 residues in the CDR3. CDR3 in DNA: TGTGCCAGCGGCTCCCCCACATCATGGAACGAGCAGTACTTC. Its translation is CASGSPTSWNEQYF.

There are many counts of this clonotype. The V call is TRBV7-9, the J call TRBJ1-4; the D is unclear. Germline values: CDR1 SEHNR, CDR2 FQNEAQ (reference sequence). V lost 5 bases, J lost 0 bases, and 10 bases lay in between. The CDR3 runs 15 residues. The CDR3 is CASSPTRSTNEKLFF. The CDR3 DNA reads as TGTGCCAGCAGCCCCACCAGATCAACTAATGAAAAACTGTTTTTT.